This T cell receptor beta chain comes out of a study of OX40 agonist ivuxolimab in advanced cancers. The wider study: Every 2 weeks, patients received ivuxolimab intravenously, dosed at 0.01 to 10 mg/kg. Age averaged about 66 years (range 23 to 79), and roughly 80% were male.

To note about this clone: Antigen unknown.

Sequenced by immunoSEQ multiplex PCR; TCRdb stores in-frame clones only, minus some. The sample lists about 52,000 clones, approximately 90% occurring once. Notes on the study in general: Expanded clones were, on average, more numerous in CD8+ T cells than in CD4+.

This receptor was taken from an adult with an advanced solid tumor such as melanoma, head and neck, liver or kidney cancer. The starting material was CD4+ or CD8+ T cells sorted from blood, obtained in a trial of the OX40 agonist ivuxolimab.

CDR3 amino acids: CALGQPKETQYF. For the CDR3, the DNA is TGTGCCTTGGGACAGCCCAAAGAGACCCAGTACTTC. The chain has TRBV30 and TRBJ2-5; 7 bases match TRBD1. CDR3 length equals 12 residues. From germline, CDR1 is GTSNPN and CDR2 SVGIG (reference sequence). V shed 7 bases and J 3 bases; nucleotides not matched to a gene: 5.